This TCR beta chain emerged from a study of cytomegalovirus exposure and HLA in healthy donors. This CDR3 spans 12 amino acids. Trimming took off 4 bases at V and 5 bases at J, with 10 bases between the two ends. In germline, CDR1 is SQVTM, CDR2 ANQGSEA. With respect to this clone: Its antigen remains unidentified.

Study results and caveats: Reported performance of the classifier showed diagnosis of cytomegalovirus status with high specificity and sensitivity. Per a later analysis, HLA-associated TCR beta chains showed more clonal expansion than other, equally common TCR beta chains. Most CMV-associated TCR beta chains were later found to appear HLA-restricted. A missense variant in DCLRE1C was later tied to TCR beta V- and J-gene trimming.

In the PCR, 60 Vbeta and 13 Jbeta primers were used. The data were produced by immunoSEQ multiplex PCR, yet TCRdb's version contains in-frame clones alone and is incomplete. Among roughly 120,000 clones listed, more than 60% were seen once. The source of this sequence is a man aged 40-49 years in good health and CMV-seropositive. The chain recombines TRBV29-1 with TRBJ2-3, with D unresolved. The sequenced material came from PBMCs. The CDR3 DNA sequence: TGCAGCGTTGGGGCTCTGGGAGATACGCAGTATTTT. Its translation: CSVGALGDTQYF.